Listed here is a single T cell receptor (beta chain). Its antigen is not identified. The CDR3 is 15 residues long. Per the germline V gene, CDR1 is ENHRY and CDR2 is SYGVKD. The sample originates from a study of T cells expressing NK-cell markers. As for the study in general: The study drew TCR beta repertoires from sorted CD3+CD56+NKG2C+, CD3+CD56+NKG2C- and CD3+CD56-NKG2C+ T cells. Overall study results and limits: In four donors, dominant clonotypes made up about 28.3-65% of CD3+CD56-NKG2C+ cells.

Making the TCR beta cDNA relied on 5'RACE template switching with UMIs. TCRdb re-called the 5' RACE reads; one entry per CDR3 protein, DNA not given. The record lists 250,000 or so distinct CDR3 sequences, of which the ten most abundant hold about 4%. Sequenced: blood T cells: a sorted CD56 or NKG2C T cell subset, CD4+ or CD8+ T cells, or bulk PBMC T cells (not recorded which). This rearrangement joins TRBV10-3 to TRBJ1-1; TCRdb names TRBD1, which stays unverified in the absence of DNA. The sequence derives from a woman between 18 and 70 years old in good health. CDR3 sequence: CAISDSGQGNTEAFF.